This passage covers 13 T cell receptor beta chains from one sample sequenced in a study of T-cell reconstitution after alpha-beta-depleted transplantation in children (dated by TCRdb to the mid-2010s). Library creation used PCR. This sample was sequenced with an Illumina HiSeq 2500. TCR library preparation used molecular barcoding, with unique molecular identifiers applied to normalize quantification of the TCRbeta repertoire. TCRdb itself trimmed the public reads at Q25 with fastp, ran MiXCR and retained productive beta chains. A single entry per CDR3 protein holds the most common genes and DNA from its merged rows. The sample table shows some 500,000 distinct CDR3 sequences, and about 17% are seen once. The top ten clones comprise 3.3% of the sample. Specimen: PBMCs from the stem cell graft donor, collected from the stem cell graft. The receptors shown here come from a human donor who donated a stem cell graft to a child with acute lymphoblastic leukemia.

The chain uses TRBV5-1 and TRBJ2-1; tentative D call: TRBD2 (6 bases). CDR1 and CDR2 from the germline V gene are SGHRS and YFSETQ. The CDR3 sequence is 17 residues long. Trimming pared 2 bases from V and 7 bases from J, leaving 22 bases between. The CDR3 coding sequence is TGCGCCAGCAGCTTCCCCCTAGACGGGAGTTCGGCAAATGAGCAGTTCTTC. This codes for CASSFPLDGSSANEQFF.

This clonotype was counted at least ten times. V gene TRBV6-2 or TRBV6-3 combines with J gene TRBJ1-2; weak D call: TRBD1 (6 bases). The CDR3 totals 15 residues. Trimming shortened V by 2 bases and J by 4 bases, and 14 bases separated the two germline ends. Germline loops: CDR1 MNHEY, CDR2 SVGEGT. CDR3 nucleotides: TGTGCCAGCAGTTACGATCAGGGGTACGGCTATGGCTACACCTTC. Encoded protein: CASSYDQGYGYGYTF.

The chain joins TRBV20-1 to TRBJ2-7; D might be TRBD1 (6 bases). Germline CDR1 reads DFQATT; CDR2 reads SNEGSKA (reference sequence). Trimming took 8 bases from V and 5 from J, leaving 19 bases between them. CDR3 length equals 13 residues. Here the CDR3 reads CSTRRQGRDEQYF. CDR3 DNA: TGCAGTACAAGGCGGCAGGGGAGAGACGAGCAGTACTTC.

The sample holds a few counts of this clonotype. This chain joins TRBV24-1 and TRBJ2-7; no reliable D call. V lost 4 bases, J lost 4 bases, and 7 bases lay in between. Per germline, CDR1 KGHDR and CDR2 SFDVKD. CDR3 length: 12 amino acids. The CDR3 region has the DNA TGTGCCACCAGTGAGCGGCCATACGAGCAGTACTTC. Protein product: CATSERPYEQYF.

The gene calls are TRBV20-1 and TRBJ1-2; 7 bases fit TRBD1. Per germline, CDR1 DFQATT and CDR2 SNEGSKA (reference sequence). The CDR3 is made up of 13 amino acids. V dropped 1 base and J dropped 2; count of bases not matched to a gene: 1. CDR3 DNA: TGCAGTGCTAGAGGAGGGGGCAACTATGGCTACACCTTC. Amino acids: CSARGGGNYGYTF.

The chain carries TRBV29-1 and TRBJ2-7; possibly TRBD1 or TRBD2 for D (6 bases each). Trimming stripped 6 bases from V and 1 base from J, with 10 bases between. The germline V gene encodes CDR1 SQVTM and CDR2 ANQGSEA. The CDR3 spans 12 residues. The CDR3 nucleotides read TGCAGCGTGCGGGACACATCCTACGAGCAGTACTTC. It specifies CSVRDTSYEQYF.

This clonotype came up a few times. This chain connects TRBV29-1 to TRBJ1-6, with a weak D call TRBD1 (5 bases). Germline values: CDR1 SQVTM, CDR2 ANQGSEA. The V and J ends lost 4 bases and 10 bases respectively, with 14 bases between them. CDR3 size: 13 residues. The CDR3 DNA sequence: TGCAGCGTTGGGGACGGTCTCGGGTCACCCCTCCACTTT. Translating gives CSVGDGLGSPLHF.

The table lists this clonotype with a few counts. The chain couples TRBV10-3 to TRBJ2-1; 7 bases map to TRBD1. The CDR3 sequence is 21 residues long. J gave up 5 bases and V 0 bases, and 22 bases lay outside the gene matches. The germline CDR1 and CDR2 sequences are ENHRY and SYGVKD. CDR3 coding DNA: TGTGCCATCAGTGAGTCGGAACGGGAAGTATCAGGGGACAGCCGAGACAATGAGCAGTTCTTC. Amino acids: CAISESEREVSGDSRDNEQFF.

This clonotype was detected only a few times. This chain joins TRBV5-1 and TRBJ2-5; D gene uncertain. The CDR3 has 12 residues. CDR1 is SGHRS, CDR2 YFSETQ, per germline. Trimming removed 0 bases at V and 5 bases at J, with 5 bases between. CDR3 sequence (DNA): TGCGCCAGCAGCTTGGATACGGAGACCCAGTACTTC. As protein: CASSLDTETQYF. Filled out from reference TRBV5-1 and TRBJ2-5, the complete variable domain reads KAGVTQTPRYLIKTRGQQVTLSCSPISGHRSVSWYQQTPGQGLQFLFEYFSETQRNKGNFPGRFSGRQFSNSRSEMNVSTLELGDSALYLCASSLDTETQYFGPGTRLLVL.

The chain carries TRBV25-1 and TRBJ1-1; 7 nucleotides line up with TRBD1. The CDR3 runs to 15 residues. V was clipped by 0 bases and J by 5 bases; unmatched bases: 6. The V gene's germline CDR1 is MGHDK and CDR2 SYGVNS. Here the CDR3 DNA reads TGTGCCAGCAGTGAATATGGCAGGGGGTCAACTGAAGCTTTCTTT. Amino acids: CASSEYGRGSTEAFF.

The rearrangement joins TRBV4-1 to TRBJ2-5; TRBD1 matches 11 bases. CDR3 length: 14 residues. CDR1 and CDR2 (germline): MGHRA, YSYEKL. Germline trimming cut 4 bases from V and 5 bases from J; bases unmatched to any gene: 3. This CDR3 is CASSRTGGWETQYF. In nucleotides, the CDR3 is TGCGCCAGCAGCCGGACAGGGGGCTGGGAGACCCAGTACTTC.

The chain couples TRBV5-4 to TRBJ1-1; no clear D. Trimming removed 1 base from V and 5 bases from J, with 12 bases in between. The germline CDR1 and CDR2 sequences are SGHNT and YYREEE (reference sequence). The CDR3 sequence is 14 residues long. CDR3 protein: CASSLPGDLTEAFF. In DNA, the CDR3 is TGTGCCAGCAGCTTGCCCGGGGATTTGACTGAAGCTTTCTTT.

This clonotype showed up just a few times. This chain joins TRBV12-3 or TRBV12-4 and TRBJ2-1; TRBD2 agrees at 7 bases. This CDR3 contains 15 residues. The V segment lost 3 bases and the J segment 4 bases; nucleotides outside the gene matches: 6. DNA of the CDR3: TGTGCCAGCAGTTTGCAACTAGCGAGTTACAATGAGCAGTTCTTC. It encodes CASSLQLASYNEQFF.